The 9 T cell receptor beta chains listed next were all sequenced from one sample in a study of CD8 T cell repertoires and HIV-1 epitope variants. Clones were sequenced by immunoSEQ multiplex PCR, and TCRdb holds only the in-frame ones, with some missing. In the table there are 2,500 to 3,000 clones, around two thirds of which are singletons. Antigen specificity for these receptors is unknown. The material sequenced was cultured CD8+ T cells derived from PBMCs. All receptors derive from a male donor with HIV.

The V call is TRBV28, the J call TRBJ2-2; unclear D gene. The CDR3 totals 16 residues. V was trimmed by 3 bases and J by 4 bases, leaving 15 bases between them. Germline CDR1 reads MDHEN; CDR2 reads SYDVKM. CDR3 in DNA: TGTGCCAGCAGTTTGTGGGCGGAAGGGTCCACCGGGGAGCTGTTTTTT. It is translated as CASSLWAEGSTGELFF. The entire variable domain, with the rest obtained from reference TRBV28 and TRBJ2-2, is as follows: DVKVTQSSRYLVKRTGEKVFLECVQDMDHENMFWYRQDPGLGLRLIYFSYDVKMKEKGDIPEGYSVSREKKERFSLILESASTNQTSMYLCASSLWAEGSTGELFFGEGSRLTVL.

The genes are TRBV15 and TRBJ2-3, with D hard to call. The germline V and J ends were trimmed by 4 bases and 2 bases, with 7 bases remaining between them. CDR1 is LNHNV, CDR2 YYDKDF, per germline (reference sequence). The length of the CDR3 is 13 residues. CDR3 residues: CATSTRNTDTQYF. The CDR3 DNA reads TGTGCCACCAGCACCCGCAACACAGATACGCAGTATTTT. Drawing the rest from reference TRBV15 and TRBJ2-3, the complete variable domain is DAMVIQNPRYQVTQFGKPVTLSCSQTLNHNVMYWYQQKSSQAPKLLFHYYDKDFNNEADTPDNFQSRRPNTSFCFLDIRSPGLGDTAMYLCATSTRNTDTQYFGPGTRLTVL.

On this clone itself: A read error may produce the germline difference seen at one junction end. The chain couples TRBV7-3 to TRBJ2-1; TRBD2 aligns across 7 bases. CDR3 length: 14 amino acids. From germline, CDR1 is SGHTA and CDR2 FQGTGA. CDR3 sequence: CATSPGGGANEQFF. CDR3 DNA sequence: TGTGCCACCAGCCCGGGCGGGGGTGCCAATGAGCAGTTCTTC.

This clone was counted once. The V call is TRBV4-3, the J call TRBJ1-2; D possibly corresponds to TRBD1 (6 bases). The germline gives CDR1 LGHNA, CDR2 YSLEER. With 3 bases removed from V and 0 bases from J, the gap between germline ends came to 11 bases. The CDR3 is 15 residues long. CDR3 region: CASSQGAGANYGYTF. The CDR3 DNA reads TGCGCCAGCAGCCAGGGGGCAGGGGCTAACTATGGCTACACCTTC.

The gene calls are TRBV2 and TRBJ1-2; D not certain. There are 13 residues in the CDR3. The germline CDR1 and CDR2 sequences are SNHLY and FYNNEI. V was clipped by 3 bases and J by 8 bases, with 13 bases between them. CDR3 coding DNA: TGTGCCAGCAGTGAGTTCGAAGGATCAGGCTACACCTTC. This translates into CASSEFEGSGYTF.

The J gene is TRBJ1-1, the V gene TRBV6-5; D is undetermined. The CDR3 runs to 11 residues. The V and J ends lost 2 bases and 6 bases respectively, with 4 bases between them. Per the germline V gene, CDR1 is MNHEY and CDR2 is SVGAGI. In DNA, the CDR3 is TGTGCCAGCAGTTACGGGGCTGAAGCTTTCTTT. This translates into CASSYGAEAFF.

CDR3 sequence (DNA): TGTGCCAGCAGCGTAGAAGGGGATGGAAACACCATATATTTT. Encoded protein: CASSVEGDGNTIYF. The J gene is TRBJ1-3, the V gene TRBV9, with TRBD1 as a possible D gene (5 bases). Germline V gene lookup returns CDR1 SGDLS and CDR2 YYNGEE. Trimming removed 0 bases at V and 3 bases at J, with 7 bases between. The CDR3 consists of 14 residues.

The chain is built from TRBV19 and TRBJ2-2; D possibly matches TRBD1 or TRBD2 (5 bases each). This CDR3 has 14 residues. Germline CDR1 and CDR2: LNHDA and SQIVND (reference sequence). V lost 3 bases and J 3 bases, leaving 8 bases between the germline ends. The CDR3 DNA reads TGTGCCAGTAGTATTGGGACCTACACCGGGGAGCTGTTTTTT. Its protein product is CASSIGTYTGELFF. The full variable domain, with the rest looked up from reference TRBV19 and TRBJ2-2, is DGGITQSPKYLFRKEGQNVTLSCEQNLNHDAMYWYRQDPGQGLRLIYYSQIVNDFQKGDIAEGYSVSREKKESFPLTVTSAQKNPTAFYLCASSIGTYTGELFFGEGSRLTVL.

The V gene is TRBV28, the J gene TRBJ1-4; tentative D call: TRBD1 (6 bases). The CDR3 loop spans 15 amino acids. With 1 base removed from V and 5 bases from J, the gap between germline ends came to 11 bases. The V gene's germline CDR1 is MDHEN and CDR2 SYDVKM. The CDR3 reads CASSLLWGQNEKLFF. Written as DNA, the CDR3 is TGTGCCAGCAGTTTATTGTGGGGGCAGAATGAAAAACTGTTTTTT.